Below are 21 T cell receptor beta chains sequenced from a single sample in a study of T cells in Graves' hyperthyroidism and ophthalmopathy. Regions amplified from RNA transcripts were the TCR beta CDR3 regions. The primer set for the first-round RT-PCR of the TCR CDR3 was HTBI. Each CDR3 protein gets one entry after TCRdb re-called the multiplex PCR reads with MiXCR. The sample carries 360,000 or so distinct CDR3 sequences, 19% recorded once. The sequenced material came from blood. Receptors were obtained from a young woman with Graves' hyperthyroidism.

This clonotype was seen ten or more times. The V call is TRBV6-2 or TRBV6-3, the J call TRBJ1-6; D is unclear. V dropped 4 bases and J dropped 7 bases, with 2 bases sitting between them. The CDR3 sequence is 11 residues long. Germline V CDR1 and CDR2: MNHEY, SVGEGT. The CDR3 reads CASSSNSPLHF. The CDR3 DNA is TGTGCCAGCAGTTCCAATTCACCCCTCCACTTT.

The chain carries TRBV14 and TRBJ1-3, with no clear D. CDR1 is SGHDN and CDR2 is FVKESK in the germline V gene. CDR3 length: 12 residues. The V end was cut by 6 bases, the J end by 4 bases, with 7 bases between. The CDR3 sequence is CASRHTGNTIYF. The CDR3 DNA sequence: TGTGCCAGCAGACATACCGGAAACACCATATATTTT.

In its sample, this clonotype was seen many times. V is TRBV6-2 or TRBV6-3 and J is TRBJ1-2; D is uncertain. The CDR3 runs to 14 residues. V lost 0 bases, J lost 5 bases, and 10 bases lay in between. Germline assignment: CDR1 MNHEY and CDR2 SVGEGT. CDR3 loop: CASSYSPSSYGYTF. The CDR3 DNA reads TGTGCCAGCAGTTACTCGCCCAGTTCATATGGCTACACCTTC.

This clonotype has at least ten counts. The gene calls are TRBV30 and TRBJ1-5; D perhaps matches TRBD1 (6 bases). Germline V gives CDR1 GTSNPN, CDR2 SVGIG (reference sequence). V lost 1 base to trimming and J lost 2 bases, with 15 bases between them. The CDR3 has 16 residues. CDR3 coding DNA: TGTGCCTGGAGTGCCCACGGACAGTTGCGCAATCAGCCCCAGCATTTT. This codes for CAWSAHGQLRNQPQHF. Looking up the rest from reference TRBV30 and TRBJ1-5 gives the full variable domain: SQTIHQWPATLVQPVGSPLSLECTVEGTSNPNLYWYRQAAGRGLQLLFYSVGIGQISSEVPQNLSASRPQDRQFILSSKKLLLSDSGFYLCAWSAHGQLRNQPQHFGDGTRLSIL.

This clonotype has a count of ten or more. This chain uses TRBV12-3 or TRBV12-4 with TRBJ1-1; D is unresolved. The CDR3 is 14 residues long. V was trimmed by 3 bases and J by 1 base, leaving 9 bases between them. The CDR3 loop is CASSFGSWNTEAFF. The CDR3 DNA reads TGTGCCAGCAGTTTTGGTAGCTGGAACACTGAAGCTTTCTTT.

This clonotype has just a few counts. The CDR3 region has the DNA TGTGCCAGCAGCCCCGAAATCCAGGGAATTATCACTGAAGCTTTCTTT. It is translated as CASSPEIQGIITEAFF. The V call is TRBV4-2, the J call TRBJ1-1; D is possibly TRBD1 (5 bases). V lost 4 bases and J 4 bases, leaving 19 bases between the germline ends. Per the germline V gene, CDR1 is LGHNA and CDR2 is YNFKEQ. The CDR3 runs to 16 residues.

The sample holds many counts of this clonotype. DNA for the CDR3: TGCAGTGCTAGAGATAACAGGGTTATCCGAGGCTACACCTTC. Its protein is CSARDNRVIRGYTF. The rearrangement uses TRBV20-1 and TRBJ1-2; tentative D call: TRBD1 (6 bases). V lost 0 bases and J lost 8, with 16 bases in between. Germline-derived CDR1 and CDR2 are DFQATT and SNEGSKA (reference sequence). This CDR3 region has 14 residues.

This clonotype was observed many times. The rearrangement joins TRBV2 to TRBJ1-1, with TRBD1 as a possible D gene (6 bases). The CDR3 totals 13 residues. Trimming pared 9 bases from V and 7 bases from J, leaving 18 bases between. Per the germline V gene, CDR1 is SNHLY and CDR2 is FYNNEI. The CDR3 nucleotides read TGTGCCAGGACCCCGACAGGTTCTGATGAAGCTTTCTTT. Translated, it gives CARTPTGSDEAFF.

This clonotype came up many times. This may arise from a read error, as a much more abundant clone is one base away. Without the conserved terminal phenylalanine or tryptophan, this CDR3 likely stems from a read error. The chain carries TRBV5-1 and TRBJ1-2, with no clear D. V lost 0 bases and J 4 bases, leaving 10 bases between the germline ends. Germline CDR1 and CDR2: SGHRS and YFSETQ. This CDR3 has 14 residues. Here the CDR3 DNA reads TGCGCCAGCAGCTTGGTCGGCAACTCCTATGGCTACACCTCC. Translating it yields CASSLVGNSYGYTS.

This clonotype has at least ten counts. The rearrangement joins TRBV29-1 to TRBJ2-7; no reliable D call. The CDR3 contains 13 residues. In germline, CDR1 is SQVTM, CDR2 ANQGSEA. V was pared by 2 bases and J by 5 bases, with 13 bases between. CDR3 sequence reads: CSVESHQLHEQYF. In DNA form, the CDR3 reads TGCAGCGTTGAAAGTCACCAGCTACACGAGCAGTACTTC.

This clonotype was observed many times. V and J are TRBV6-2 or TRBV6-3 and TRBJ1-1, with D unclear. Germline assignment: CDR1 MNHEY and CDR2 SVGEGT. The germline V and J ends were trimmed by 5 bases and 5 bases, with 15 bases remaining between them. The CDR3 consists of 14 residues. The CDR3 reads CASSINIRWTEAFF. CDR3 bases: TGTGCCAGCAGTATCAATATAAGATGGACTGAAGCTTTCTTT.

The chain joins TRBV3-1 to TRBJ1-2, with D uncertain. V shed 2 bases and J shed 2 bases, with 6 bases lying between them. Looked up from germline, CDR1 is LGHDT and CDR2 is YNNKEL (reference sequence). The CDR3 is made up of 13 amino acids. CDR3 nucleotides: TGTGCCAGCAGCCAATCCCGGAACTATGGCTACACCTTC. Its translation: CASSQSRNYGYTF.

This clonotype has ten or more counts. The V gene is TRBV12-3 or TRBV12-4, the J gene TRBJ2-2, with unresolved D. The CDR3 runs to 14 residues. Trimming pared 5 bases from V and 1 base from J, leaving 8 bases between. CDR3: CASSTTENTGELFF. Written as DNA, the CDR3 is TGTGCCAGCAGTACTACAGAGAACACCGGGGAGCTGTTTTTT.

This clonotype was observed many times. The chain is built from TRBV2 and TRBJ2-7, with 9 bases identical to TRBD1. The CDR3 contains 16 residues. Germline loops: CDR1 SNHLY, CDR2 FYNNEI. The J segment lost 5 bases and the V segment lost 8 bases, leaving 16 bases of the junction unmatched. CDR3 nucleotide sequence: TGTGCCAGCGCGATAACCGGGACAGGGCCCTCGCACGAGCAGTACTTC. Translated, it gives CASAITGTGPSHEQYF.

The J gene is TRBJ2-5, the V gene TRBV20-1; the D gene is possibly TRBD2 (6 bases). This CDR3 comprises 14 residues. The germline gives CDR1 DFQATT, CDR2 SNEGSKA (reference sequence). Trimming stripped 1 base from V and 0 bases from J, with 9 bases between. The CDR3 sequence is CSARVAGNQETQYF. CDR3 nucleotide sequence: TGCAGTGCTAGAGTGGCGGGGAACCAAGAGACCCAGTACTTC.

In its sample, this clonotype was seen many times. The gene calls are TRBV18 and TRBJ1-1; D unresolved. V was trimmed by 3 bases and J by 3 bases, leaving 8 bases between them. Germline CDR1 and CDR2: KGHSH and LQKENI. CDR3 length: 13 residues. CDR3 sequence: CASSPSRDTEAFF. The CDR3 nucleotides read TGTGCCAGCTCACCGAGCCGGGACACTGAAGCTTTCTTT.

The rearrangement links TRBV6-1 to TRBJ2-7; tentatively, D is TRBD2 (5 bases). The CDR3 is made up of 15 amino acids. V was pared by 4 bases and J by 1 base, with 14 bases between. Germline V gene lookup returns CDR1 MNHNS and CDR2 SASEGT. The CDR3 DNA sequence: TGTGCCAGCAGTGCTACGCCCGGACTTTCCTACGAGCAGTACTTC. Protein: CASSATPGLSYEQYF.

The sample holds many counts of this clonotype. This chain joins TRBV6-5 and TRBJ2-7; D may be TRBD1 (6 bases). This CDR3 region has 14 residues. Germline values: CDR1 MNHEY, CDR2 SVGAGI. The V end was cut by 0 bases, the J end by 5 bases, with 11 bases between. This CDR3 is CASSYSSAGDEQYF. CDR3 nucleotide sequence: TGTGCCAGCAGTTACTCGAGCGCAGGGGACGAGCAGTACTTC.

There are many counts of this clonotype. The chain carries TRBV6-1 and TRBJ1-3; no firm D call. The CDR3 extends over 13 amino acids. Germline values: CDR1 MNHNS, CDR2 SASEGT. V shed 7 bases and J shed 1 base, with 8 bases lying between them. The chain's CDR3 is CASKERSGNTIYF. The DNA of the CDR3 is TGTGCCAGCAAGGAACGTTCTGGAAACACCATATATTTT.

This clonotype was counted at least ten times. V usage is TRBV28 and J usage is TRBJ1-1; 7 nucleotides agree with TRBD1. Germline-derived CDR1 and CDR2 are MDHEN and SYDVKM. This CDR3 spans 16 amino acids. J gave up 2 bases and V 6 bases, and 12 bases lay outside the gene matches. In nucleotides, the CDR3 is TGTGCCAGCAGGCTCCAGGGGGTGGCGATAAACACTGAAGCTTTCTTT. This encodes CASRLQGVAINTEAFF. The whole variable domain, filled in from reference TRBV28 and TRBJ1-1, reads DVKVTQSSRYLVKRTGEKVFLECVQDMDHENMFWYRQDPGLGLRLIYFSYDVKMKEKGDIPEGYSVSREKKERFSLILESASTNQTSMYLCASRLQGVAINTEAFFGQGTRLTVV.

The chain combines TRBV7-2 with TRBJ2-7, with D possibly matching TRBD1 (5 bases). In germline, CDR1 is SGHTA, CDR2 FQGNSA. The ends were cut back, 4 bases at V and 3 bases at J, with 16 bases in the middle. There are 15 residues in the CDR3. The CDR3 region has the DNA TGTGCCAGCAGCTCACGACAGAAAGTGGGCTACGAGCAGTACTTC. Encoded protein: CASSSRQKVGYEQYF.